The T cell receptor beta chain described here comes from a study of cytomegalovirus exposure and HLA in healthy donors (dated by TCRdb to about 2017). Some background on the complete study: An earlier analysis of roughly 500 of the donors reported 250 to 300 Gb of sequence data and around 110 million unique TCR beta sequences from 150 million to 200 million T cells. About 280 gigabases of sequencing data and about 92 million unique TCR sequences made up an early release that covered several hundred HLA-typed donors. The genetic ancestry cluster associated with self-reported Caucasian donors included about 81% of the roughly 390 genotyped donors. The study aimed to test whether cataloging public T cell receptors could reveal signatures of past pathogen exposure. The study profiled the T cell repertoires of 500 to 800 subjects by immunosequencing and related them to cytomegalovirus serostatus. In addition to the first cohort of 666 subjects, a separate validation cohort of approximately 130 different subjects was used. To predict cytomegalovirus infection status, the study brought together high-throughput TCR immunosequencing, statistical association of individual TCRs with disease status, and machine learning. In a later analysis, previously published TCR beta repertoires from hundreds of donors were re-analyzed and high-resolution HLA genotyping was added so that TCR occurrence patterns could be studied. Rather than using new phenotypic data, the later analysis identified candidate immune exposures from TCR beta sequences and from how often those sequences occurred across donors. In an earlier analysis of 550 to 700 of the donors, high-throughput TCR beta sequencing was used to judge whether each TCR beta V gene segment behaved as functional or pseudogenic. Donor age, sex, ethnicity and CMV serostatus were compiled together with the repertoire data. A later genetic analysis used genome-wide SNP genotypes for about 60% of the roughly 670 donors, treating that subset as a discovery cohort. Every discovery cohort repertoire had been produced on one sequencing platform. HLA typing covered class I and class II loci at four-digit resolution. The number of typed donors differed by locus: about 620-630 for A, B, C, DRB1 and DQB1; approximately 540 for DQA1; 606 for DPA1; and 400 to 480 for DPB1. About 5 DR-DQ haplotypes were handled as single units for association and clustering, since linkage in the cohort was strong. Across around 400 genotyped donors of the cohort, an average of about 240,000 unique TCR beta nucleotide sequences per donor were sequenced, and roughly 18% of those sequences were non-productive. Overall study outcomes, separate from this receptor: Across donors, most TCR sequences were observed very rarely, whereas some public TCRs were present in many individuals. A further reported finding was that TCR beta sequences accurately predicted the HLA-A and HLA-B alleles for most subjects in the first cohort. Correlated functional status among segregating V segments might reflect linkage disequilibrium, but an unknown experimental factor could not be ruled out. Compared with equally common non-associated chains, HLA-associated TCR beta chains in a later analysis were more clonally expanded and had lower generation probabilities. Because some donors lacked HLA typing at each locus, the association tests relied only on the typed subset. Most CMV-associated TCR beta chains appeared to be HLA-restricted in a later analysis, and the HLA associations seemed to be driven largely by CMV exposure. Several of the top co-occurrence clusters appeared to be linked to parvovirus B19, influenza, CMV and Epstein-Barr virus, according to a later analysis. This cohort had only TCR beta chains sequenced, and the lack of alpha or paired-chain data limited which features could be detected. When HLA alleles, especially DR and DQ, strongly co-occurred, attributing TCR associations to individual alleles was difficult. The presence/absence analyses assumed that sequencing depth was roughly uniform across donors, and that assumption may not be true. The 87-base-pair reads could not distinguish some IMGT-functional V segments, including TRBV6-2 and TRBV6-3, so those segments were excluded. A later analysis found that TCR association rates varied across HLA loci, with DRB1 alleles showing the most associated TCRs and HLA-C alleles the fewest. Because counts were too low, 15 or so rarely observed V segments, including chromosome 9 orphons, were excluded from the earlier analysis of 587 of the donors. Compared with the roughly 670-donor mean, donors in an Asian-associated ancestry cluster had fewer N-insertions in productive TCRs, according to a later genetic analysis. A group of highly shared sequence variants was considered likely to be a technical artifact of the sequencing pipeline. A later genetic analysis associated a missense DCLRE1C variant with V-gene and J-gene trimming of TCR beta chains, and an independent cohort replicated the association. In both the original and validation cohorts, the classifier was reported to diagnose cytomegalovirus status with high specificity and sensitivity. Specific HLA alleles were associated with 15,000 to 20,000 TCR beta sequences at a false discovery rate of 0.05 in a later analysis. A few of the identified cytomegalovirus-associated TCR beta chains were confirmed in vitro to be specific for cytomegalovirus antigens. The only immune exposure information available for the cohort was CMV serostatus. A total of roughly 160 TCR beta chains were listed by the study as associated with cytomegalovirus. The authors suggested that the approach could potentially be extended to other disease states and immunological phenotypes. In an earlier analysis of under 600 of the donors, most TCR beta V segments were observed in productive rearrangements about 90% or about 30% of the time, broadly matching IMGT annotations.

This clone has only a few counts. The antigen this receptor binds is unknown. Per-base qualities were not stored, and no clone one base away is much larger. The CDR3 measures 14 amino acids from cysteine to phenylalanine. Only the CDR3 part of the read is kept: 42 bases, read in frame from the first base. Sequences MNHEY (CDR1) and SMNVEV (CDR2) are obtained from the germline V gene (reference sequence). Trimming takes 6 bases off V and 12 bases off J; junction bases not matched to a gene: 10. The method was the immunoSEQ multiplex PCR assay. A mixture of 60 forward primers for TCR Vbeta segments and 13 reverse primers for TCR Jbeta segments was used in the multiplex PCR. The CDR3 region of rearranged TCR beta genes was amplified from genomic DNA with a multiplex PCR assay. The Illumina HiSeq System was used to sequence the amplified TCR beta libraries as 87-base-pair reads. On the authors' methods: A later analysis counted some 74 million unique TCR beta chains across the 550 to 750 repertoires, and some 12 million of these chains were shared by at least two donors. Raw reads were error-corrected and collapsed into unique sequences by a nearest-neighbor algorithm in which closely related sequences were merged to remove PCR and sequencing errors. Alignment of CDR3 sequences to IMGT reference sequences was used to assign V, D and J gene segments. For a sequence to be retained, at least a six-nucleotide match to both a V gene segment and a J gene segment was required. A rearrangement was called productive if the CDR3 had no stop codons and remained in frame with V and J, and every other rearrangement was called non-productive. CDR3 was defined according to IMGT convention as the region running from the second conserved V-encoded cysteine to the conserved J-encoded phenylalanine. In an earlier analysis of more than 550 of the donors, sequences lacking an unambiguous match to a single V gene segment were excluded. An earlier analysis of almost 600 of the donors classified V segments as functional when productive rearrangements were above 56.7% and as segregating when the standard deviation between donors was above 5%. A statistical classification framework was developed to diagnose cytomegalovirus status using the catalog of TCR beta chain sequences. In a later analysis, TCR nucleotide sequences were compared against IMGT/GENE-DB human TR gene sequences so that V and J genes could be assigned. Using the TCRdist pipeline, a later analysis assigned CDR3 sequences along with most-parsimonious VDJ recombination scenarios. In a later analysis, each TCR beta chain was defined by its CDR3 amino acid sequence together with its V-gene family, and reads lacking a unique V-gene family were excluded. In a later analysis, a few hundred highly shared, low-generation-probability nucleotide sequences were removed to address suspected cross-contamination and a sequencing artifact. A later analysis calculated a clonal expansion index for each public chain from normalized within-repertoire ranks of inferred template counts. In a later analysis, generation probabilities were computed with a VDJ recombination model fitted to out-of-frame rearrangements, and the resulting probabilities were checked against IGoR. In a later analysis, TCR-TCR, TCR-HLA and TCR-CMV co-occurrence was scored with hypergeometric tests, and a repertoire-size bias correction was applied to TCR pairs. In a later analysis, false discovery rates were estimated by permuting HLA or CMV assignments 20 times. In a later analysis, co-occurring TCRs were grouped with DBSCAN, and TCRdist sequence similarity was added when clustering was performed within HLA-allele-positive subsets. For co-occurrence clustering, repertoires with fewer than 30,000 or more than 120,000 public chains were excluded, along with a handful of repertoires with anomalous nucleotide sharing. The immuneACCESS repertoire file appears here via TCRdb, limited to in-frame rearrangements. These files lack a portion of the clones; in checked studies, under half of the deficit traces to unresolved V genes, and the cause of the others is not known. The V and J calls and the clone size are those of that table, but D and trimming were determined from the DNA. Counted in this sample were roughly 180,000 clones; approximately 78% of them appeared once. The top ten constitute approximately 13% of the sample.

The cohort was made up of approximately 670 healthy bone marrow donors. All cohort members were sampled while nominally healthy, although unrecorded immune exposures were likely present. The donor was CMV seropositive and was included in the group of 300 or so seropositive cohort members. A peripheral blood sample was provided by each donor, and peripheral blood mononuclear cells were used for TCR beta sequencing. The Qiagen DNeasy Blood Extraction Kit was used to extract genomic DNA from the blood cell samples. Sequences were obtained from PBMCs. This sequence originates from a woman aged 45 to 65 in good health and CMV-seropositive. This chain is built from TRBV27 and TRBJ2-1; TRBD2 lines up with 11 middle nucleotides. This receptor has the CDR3 CASRLSGGERGQFF. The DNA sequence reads TGTGCCAGCAGGCTTAGCGGGGGGGAGCGCGGGCAGTTCTTC.